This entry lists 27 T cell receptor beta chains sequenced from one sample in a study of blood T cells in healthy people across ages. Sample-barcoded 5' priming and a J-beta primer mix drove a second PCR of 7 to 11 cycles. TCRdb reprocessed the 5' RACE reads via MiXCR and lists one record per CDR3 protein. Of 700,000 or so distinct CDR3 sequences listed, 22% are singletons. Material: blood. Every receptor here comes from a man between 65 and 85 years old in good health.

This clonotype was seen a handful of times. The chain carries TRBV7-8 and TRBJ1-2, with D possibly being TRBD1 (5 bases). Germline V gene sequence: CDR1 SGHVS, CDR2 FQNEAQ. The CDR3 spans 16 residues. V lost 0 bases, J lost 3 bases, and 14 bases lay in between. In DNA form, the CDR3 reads TGTGCCAGCAGCTTAGCGGGCAGGGTTCCACACTATGGCTACACCTTC. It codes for CASSLAGRVPHYGYTF.

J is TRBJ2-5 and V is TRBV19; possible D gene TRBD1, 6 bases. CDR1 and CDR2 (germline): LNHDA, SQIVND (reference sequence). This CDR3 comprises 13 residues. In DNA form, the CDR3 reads TGTGTCACCAAGCCGACAGGACAAGAGACCCAGTACTTC. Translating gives CVTKPTGQETQYF.

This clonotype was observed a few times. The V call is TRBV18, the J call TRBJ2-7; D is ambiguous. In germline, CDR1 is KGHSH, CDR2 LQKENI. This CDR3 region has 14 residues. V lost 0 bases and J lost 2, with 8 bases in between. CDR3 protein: CASSPPTAPYEQYF. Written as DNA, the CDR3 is TGTGCCAGCTCACCACCGACGGCCCCCTACGAGCAGTACTTC.

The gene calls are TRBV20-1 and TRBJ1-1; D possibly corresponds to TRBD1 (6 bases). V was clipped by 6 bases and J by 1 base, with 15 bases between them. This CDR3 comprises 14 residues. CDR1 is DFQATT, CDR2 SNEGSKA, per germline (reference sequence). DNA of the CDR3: TGCAGTGCCCCGCGGGGGGGGCGGAACACTGAAGCTTTCTTT. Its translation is CSAPRGGRNTEAFF.

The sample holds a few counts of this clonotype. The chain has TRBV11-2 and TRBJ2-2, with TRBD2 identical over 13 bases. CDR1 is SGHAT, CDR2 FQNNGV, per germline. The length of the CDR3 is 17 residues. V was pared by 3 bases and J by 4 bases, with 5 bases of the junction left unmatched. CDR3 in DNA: TGTGCCAGCAGCTTTCGGCGGACTAGCGGGGGCACCGGGGAGCTGTTTTTT. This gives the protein CASSFRRTSGGTGELFF.

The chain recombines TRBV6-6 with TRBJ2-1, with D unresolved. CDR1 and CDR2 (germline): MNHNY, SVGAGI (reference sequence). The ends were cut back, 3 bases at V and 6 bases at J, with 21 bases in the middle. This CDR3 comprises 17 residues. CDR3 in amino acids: CASSYTTSRTRRNEQFF. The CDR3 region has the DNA TGTGCCAGCAGTTATACTACCTCTAGGACCCGTCGCAATGAGCAGTTCTTC.

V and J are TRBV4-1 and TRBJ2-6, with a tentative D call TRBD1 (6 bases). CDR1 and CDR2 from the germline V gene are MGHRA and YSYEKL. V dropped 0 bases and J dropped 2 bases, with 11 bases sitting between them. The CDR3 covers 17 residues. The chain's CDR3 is CASSQEENRAGANVLTF. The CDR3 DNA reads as TGCGCCAGCAGCCAAGAAGAGAACAGGGCTGGGGCCAACGTCCTGACTTTC.

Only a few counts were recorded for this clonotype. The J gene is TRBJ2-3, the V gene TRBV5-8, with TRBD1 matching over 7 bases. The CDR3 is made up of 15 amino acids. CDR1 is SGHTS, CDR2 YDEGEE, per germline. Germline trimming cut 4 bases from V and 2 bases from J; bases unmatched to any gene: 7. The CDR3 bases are TGTGCCAGCAGCCCAGGACAGGCAAACACAGATACGCAGTATTTT. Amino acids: CASSPGQANTDTQYF.

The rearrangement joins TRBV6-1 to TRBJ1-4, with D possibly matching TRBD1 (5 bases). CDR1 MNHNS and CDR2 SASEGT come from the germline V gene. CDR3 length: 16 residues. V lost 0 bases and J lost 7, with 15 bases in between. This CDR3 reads CASSEAPRGFVEKLFF. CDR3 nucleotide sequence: TGTGCCAGCAGTGAAGCGCCAAGGGGATTCGTTGAAAAACTGTTTTTT.

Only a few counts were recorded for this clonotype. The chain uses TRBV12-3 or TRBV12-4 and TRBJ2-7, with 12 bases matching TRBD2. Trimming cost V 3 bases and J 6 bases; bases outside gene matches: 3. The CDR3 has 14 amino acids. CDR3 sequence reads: CASSFGLAGTEQYV. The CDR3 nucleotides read TGTGCCAGCAGTTTTGGACTAGCGGGAACCGAGCAGTACGTC.

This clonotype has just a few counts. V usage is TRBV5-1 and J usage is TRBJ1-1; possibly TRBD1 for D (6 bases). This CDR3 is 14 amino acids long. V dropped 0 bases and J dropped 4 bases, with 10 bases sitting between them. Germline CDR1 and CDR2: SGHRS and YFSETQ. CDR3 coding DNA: TGCGCCAGCAGCTTGGTGACAGGCGGCACTGAAGCTTTCTTT. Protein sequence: CASSLVTGGTEAFF.

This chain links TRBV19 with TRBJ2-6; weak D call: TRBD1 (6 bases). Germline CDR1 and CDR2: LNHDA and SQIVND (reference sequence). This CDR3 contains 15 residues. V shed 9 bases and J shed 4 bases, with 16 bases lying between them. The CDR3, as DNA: TGTGCCAGCAATCAGGGGTACTCGGGGGCCAACGTCCTGACTTTC. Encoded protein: CASNQGYSGANVLTF. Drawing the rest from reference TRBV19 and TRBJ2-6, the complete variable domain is DGGITQSPKYLFRKEGQNVTLSCEQNLNHDAMYWYRQDPGQGLRLIYYSQIVNDFQKGDIAEGYSVSREKKESFPLTVTSAQKNPTAFYLCASNQGYSGANVLTFGAGSRLTVL.

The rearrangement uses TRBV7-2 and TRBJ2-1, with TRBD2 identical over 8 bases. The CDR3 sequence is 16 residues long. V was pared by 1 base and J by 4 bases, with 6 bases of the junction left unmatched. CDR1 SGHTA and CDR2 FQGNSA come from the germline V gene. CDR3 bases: TGTGCCAGCAGCTTAGGACGGGGGGGTTTATACAATGAGCAGTTCTTC. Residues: CASSLGRGGLYNEQFF.

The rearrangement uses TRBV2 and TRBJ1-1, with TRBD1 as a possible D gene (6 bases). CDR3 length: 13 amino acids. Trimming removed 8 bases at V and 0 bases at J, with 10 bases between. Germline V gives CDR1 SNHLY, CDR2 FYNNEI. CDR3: CASYREVNTEAFF. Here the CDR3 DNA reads TGTGCCAGCTACAGGGAGGTGAACACTGAAGCTTTCTTT.

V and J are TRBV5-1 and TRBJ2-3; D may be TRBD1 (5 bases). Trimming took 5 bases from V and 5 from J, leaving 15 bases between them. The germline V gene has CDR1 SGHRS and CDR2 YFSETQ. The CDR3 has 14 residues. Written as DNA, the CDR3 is TGCGCCAGCAGAGCTTCATTTAGGGGAGATACGCAGTATTTT. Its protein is CASRASFRGDTQYF.

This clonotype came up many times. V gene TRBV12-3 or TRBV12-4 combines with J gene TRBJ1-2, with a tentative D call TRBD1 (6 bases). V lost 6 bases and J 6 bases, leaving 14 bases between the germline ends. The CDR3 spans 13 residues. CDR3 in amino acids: CASRPGTRDGYTF. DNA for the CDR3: TGTGCCAGCAGACCCGGGACAAGAGATGGCTACACCTTC.

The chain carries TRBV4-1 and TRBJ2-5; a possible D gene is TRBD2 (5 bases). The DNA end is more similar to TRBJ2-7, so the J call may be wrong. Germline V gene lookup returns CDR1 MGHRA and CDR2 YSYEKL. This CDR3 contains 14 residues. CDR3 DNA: TGCGCCAGCAGCCAAACTAGAAATTCCTACGAGCAGTACTTC. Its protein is CASSQTRNSYEQYF.

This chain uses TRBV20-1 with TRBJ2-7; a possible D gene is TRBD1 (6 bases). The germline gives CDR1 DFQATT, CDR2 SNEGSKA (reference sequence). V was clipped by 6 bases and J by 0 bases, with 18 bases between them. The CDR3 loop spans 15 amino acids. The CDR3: CSAAGSGALSYEQYF. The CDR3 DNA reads TGCAGTGCCGCTGGTTCAGGGGCTCTCTCCTACGAGCAGTACTTC.

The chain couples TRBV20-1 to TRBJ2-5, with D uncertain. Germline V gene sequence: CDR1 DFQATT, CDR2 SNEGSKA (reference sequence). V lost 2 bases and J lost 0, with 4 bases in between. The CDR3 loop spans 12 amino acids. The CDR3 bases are TGCAGTGCTAGACCGTACCAAGAGACCCAGTACTTC. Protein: CSARPYQETQYF.

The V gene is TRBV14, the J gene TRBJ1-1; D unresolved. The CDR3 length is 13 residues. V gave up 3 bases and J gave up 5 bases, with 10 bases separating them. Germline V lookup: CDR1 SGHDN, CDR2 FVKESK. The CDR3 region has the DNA TGTGCCAGCAGCCAGGGGAGACGGACTGAAGCTTTCTTT. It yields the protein CASSQGRRTEAFF.

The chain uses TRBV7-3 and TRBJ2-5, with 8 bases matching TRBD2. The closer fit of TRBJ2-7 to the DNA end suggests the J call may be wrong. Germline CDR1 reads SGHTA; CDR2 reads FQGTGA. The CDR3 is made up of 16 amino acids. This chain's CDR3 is CASSLTPSGGTYEQYF. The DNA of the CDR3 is TGTGCCAGCAGCTTAACGCCAAGCGGGGGAACCTACGAGCAGTACTTC.

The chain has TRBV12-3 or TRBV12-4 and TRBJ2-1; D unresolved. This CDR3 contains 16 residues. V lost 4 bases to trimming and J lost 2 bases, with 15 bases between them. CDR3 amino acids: CASSSPLLPPYNEQFF. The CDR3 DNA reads TGTGCCAGCAGTTCCCCTCTACTTCCCCCCTACAATGAGCAGTTCTTC.

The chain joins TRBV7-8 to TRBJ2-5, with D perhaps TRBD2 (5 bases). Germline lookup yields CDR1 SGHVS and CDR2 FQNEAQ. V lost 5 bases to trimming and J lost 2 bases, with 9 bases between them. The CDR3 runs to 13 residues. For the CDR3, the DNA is TGTGCCAGCAGCAAGACTAATCAAGAGACCCAGTACTTC. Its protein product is CASSKTNQETQYF.

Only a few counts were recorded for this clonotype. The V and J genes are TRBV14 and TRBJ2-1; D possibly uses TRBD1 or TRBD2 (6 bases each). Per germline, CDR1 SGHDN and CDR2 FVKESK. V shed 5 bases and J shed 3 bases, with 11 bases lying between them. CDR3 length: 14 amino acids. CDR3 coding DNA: TGTGCCAGCAGCTTCGAGGGGGGCTACAATGAGCAGTTCTTC. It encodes CASSFEGGYNEQFF.

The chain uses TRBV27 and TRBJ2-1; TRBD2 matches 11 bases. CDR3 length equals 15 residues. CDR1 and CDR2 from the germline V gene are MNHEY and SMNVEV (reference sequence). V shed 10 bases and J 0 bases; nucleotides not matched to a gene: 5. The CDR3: CATQGLADSYNEQFF. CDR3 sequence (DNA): TGTGCCACTCAGGGACTAGCGGACTCCTACAATGAGCAGTTCTTC.

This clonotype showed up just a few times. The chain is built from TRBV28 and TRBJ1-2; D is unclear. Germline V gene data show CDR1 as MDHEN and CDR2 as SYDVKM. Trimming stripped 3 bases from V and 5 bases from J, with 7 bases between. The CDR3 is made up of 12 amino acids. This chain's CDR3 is CASSFKGYGYTF. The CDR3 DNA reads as TGTGCCAGCAGTTTCAAGGGATATGGCTACACCTTC.

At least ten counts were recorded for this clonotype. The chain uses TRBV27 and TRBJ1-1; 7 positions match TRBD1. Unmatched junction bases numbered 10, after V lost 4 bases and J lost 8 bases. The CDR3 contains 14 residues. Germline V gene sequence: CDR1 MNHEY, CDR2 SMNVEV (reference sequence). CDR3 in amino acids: CASSYAQGRGEAFF. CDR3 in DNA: TGTGCCAGCAGTTACGCACAGGGGCGGGGGGAAGCTTTCTTT.